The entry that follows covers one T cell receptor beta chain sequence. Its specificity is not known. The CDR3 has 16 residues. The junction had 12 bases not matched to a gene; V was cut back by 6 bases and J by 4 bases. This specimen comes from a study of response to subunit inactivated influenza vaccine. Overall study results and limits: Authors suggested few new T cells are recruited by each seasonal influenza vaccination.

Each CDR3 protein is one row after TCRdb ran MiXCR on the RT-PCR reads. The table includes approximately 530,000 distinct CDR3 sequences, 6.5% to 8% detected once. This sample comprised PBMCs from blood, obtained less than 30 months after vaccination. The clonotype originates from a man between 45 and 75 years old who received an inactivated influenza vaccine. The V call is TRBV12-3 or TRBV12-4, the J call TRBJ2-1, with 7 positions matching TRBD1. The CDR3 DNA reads TGTGCCAGCAGCCGGACAGGTGCAGGGGGTTACAATGAGCAGTTCTTC. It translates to CASSRTGAGGYNEQFF.